Included here is one TCR beta chain sequence, with context. The data are from a study of T cell changes during pregnancy in multiple sclerosis. The V end was cut by 8 bases, the J end by 2 bases, with 15 bases between. Germline V gene lookup returns CDR1 LGHNA and CDR2 YSLEER. The CDR3 is made up of 14 amino acids. Sequencing used immunoSEQ multiplex PCR; TCRdb keeps in-frame clones, though not all of them. The table includes tens of thousands of clones, 93% detected once. The source was peripheral blood, collected after pregnancy. V is TRBV4-3 and J is TRBJ1-1, with a tentative D call TRBD1 (5 bases). The sequence was obtained from a female donor with multiple sclerosis, enrolled in a pregnancy study. In DNA form, the CDR3 reads TGCGCCAGCGGTTCTCACAGGTCCAACACTGAAGCTTTCTTT. It encodes CASGSHRSNTEAFF.